This is a list of T cell receptor beta chains from one sample in a study of T cell repertoires in cytomegalovirus infection. TCRdb reprocessed the reads via MiXCR and lists one record per CDR3 protein. The data contain about 300,000 distinct CDR3 sequences, roughly 23% of them seen just once; the ten biggest clones take up 11% to 15%. Sample: PBMCs. Receptors were obtained from a human donor in good health (CMV status not recorded). Some clones in this sample may be carry-over from other donors' samples. The conserved cysteine and the conserved F or W are not part of the CDR3 here. The order of the fields is clone size, V gene, J gene, CDR3 protein. Where a row states a size, it is once, few, many or the class of an expanded clone; other rows omit it.

-	TRBV24-1	TRBJ1-2	ATSDSTPGQGVGYT
few	TRBV25-1	TRBJ1-4	ASSESGLRANEKLF
many	TRBV7-9	TRBJ1-2	ASSLDREVNYGYT
-	TRBV7-8	TRBJ2-7	ASSLGQSSYEQY
-	TRBV11-2	TRBJ2-7	ASSYRAGGIPYEQY
few	TRBV7-2	TRBJ1-5	ASSLGVQSNQPQH
-	TRBV18	TRBJ1-1	ASLMRGSTNTEAF
-	TRBV7-9	TRBJ2-5	ASSSSGFQETQY
-	TRBV6-2/TRBV6-3	TRBJ2-3	AAREAGGSTDTQY
few	TRBV7-2	TRBJ2-1	ASSSFTSSGFGNEQF
few	TRBV5-6	TRBJ2-7	ASSRETLREGGAYEQY
few	TRBV20-1	TRBJ2-1	SARELDTFYNEQF
-	TRBV7-9	TRBJ2-3	ASSRELVDTQC
few	TRBV2	TRBJ2-1	ASGRGGGPYNEQF
few	TRBV5-4	TRBJ2-7	ASSLYNPPHEQY
many	TRBV11-2	TRBJ2-7	ASSPLRGTLNEQY
many	TRBV7-2	TRBJ1-3	ASSLTGLTGNTIY
few	TRBV28	TRBJ1-5	ASSFGTFLRGNQPQH
-	TRBV12-3/TRBV12-4	TRBJ2-3	ASTPEGGLAGADTQY
-	TRBV6-1	TRBJ2-7	ASTVGQGRAYEQY
many	TRBV7-2	TRBJ2-5	ASSGGAGNQETQY
few	TRBV7-2	TRBJ1-2	ASSSWTGATNYGYT
few	TRBV28	TRBJ1-2	ASSLGTLGYGYT
many	TRBV6-1	TRBJ2-7	ASSDPGLPYEQY
few	TRBV12-3/TRBV12-4	TRBJ2-2	ASSSLRELF
many	TRBV7-8	TRBJ1-1	ASSSQGTGNTEAF
-	TRBV3-1	TRBJ2-3	ASSLVGTGVGDTQY
many	TRBV7-6	TRBJ2-5	ASRQGINSEGTQY
-	TRBV12-3/TRBV12-4	TRBJ2-7	ASSFLEIYEQY
-	TRBV28	TRBJ2-6	ASSSRPGQGISGANVLT
few	TRBV10-3	TRBJ2-7	AISGGQHSYEQY
few	TRBV29-1	TRBJ1-2	SVEDPRHGYT
-	TRBV18	TRBJ1-6	ASSTDRDSPLH
few	TRBV6-2/TRBV6-3	TRBJ2-1	ASSYLLNPNNEQF
few	TRBV6-1	TRBJ2-1	ASEGQRGVNNEQF
-	TRBV20-1	TRBJ1-5	SARVVRNSNQPQH
few	TRBV4-2	TRBJ2-7	ASSQGHAGAYEQY
-	TRBV29-1	TRBJ1-2	SVQGPGYT
many	TRBV7-9	TRBJ1-1	ASSQSAGTALNTEAF
few	TRBV20-1	TRBJ2-7	SAGQGADEQY
-	TRBV7-2	TRBJ2-2	ASSLGATGTGELF
-	TRBV28	TRBJ2-2	ATDDRVGTGELF
-	TRBV20-1	TRBJ1-4	SASDRGEKLF
-	TRBV7-2	TRBJ1-1	ASSLVSTVIHVTEAF
once	TRBV5-5	TRBJ1-2	ASSLNWDGYT
-	TRBV5-1	TRBJ2-1	ASSPNPLAGGGNEQF
-	TRBV30	TRBJ2-1	AWSVTSGKALEQF
few	TRBV11-3	TRBJ2-3	ASSSPTGVSADTQY
few	TRBV25-1	TRBJ2-6	ASRVTGTGDGANVLT